This T cell receptor (beta chain) was sequenced during a study of CD8 T cells in ankylosing spondylitis. Study results and limitations: In ankylosing spondylitis patients, matched synovial fluid reportedly showed significant enrichment of disease-linked clones. Seemingly distinctive of ankylosing spondylitis blood was a TCR beta motif formed by eight highly homologous variants. A subset of motif variants has previously been described in the synovial fluid and blood of reactive arthritis.

Quantitative barcoded 5'-RACE was used to prepare TCR beta libraries. TCRdb re-derived calls from the 5' RACE reads in MiXCR, one entry per CDR3 protein. This repertoire shows roughly 240,000 distinct CDR3 sequences, 7% to 10% found once; its top ten account for more than 4.5%. Germline CDR1 reads LGHNA; CDR2 reads YNFKEQ. This CDR3 region has 16 residues. Trimming removed 3 bases at V and 4 bases at J, with 18 bases between. The table lists this clonotype with many counts. Its antigen is currently unknown. The sample taken for sequencing was blood, either unsorted or a sorted T cell fraction (not recorded which). The chain is built from TRBV4-2 and TRBJ1-1; D is unclear. The receptor was isolated from a female donor with ankylosing spondylitis or in good health (not recorded which). The CDR3 spells CASSHDQDLIGTEAFF. CDR3 in DNA: TGTGCCAGCAGCCACGACCAAGACCTAATAGGCACTGAAGCTTTCTTT.